This T cell receptor beta chain was profiled in a study of long-term antiretroviral therapy in people with HIV. Study-wide results and caveats: Increased diversity was seen after ART, yet it remained lower than in transplant donor controls.

With survey level as its setting, the immunoSEQ assay was v3.0. Only in-frame clones appear in the TCRdb table, and some are missing; sequencing was by immunoSEQ multiplex PCR. The data show 30,000 to 40,000 clones, with around 94% seen just once and roughly 3.5% held by the top ten. This clone was detected only once. The antigen remains unidentified. The sample was unsorted PBMCs, taken around 5 years after starting antiretroviral therapy. The clonotype originates from a woman aged 45-65 years with HIV.

This chain's CDR3 is CASSQAGQSYEQYF. The CDR3 DNA reads as TGCGCCAGCAGCCAAGCGGGACAGTCCTACGAGCAGTACTTC. This rearrangement joins TRBV4-1 to TRBJ2-7, with TRBD1 identical over 7 bases. Germline trimming cut 1 base from V and 1 base from J; bases unmatched to any gene: 1. Germline V gene data show CDR1 as MGHRA and CDR2 as YSYEKL. This CDR3 contains 14 residues.